The sequence of this T cell receptor beta chain was determined in a study of blood T cells in healthy people across ages. This CDR3 spans 13 amino acids. J lost 8 bases, V lost 5 bases, and 7 bases had no gene match. Germline CDR1 and CDR2: SGHTA and FQGNSA. This clonotype was recorded only once. No antigen is known for it. General study results and limits: Getting older went along with TCR beta diversity per million T cells dropping roughly linearly. Naive CD4+ cell counts and diversity both ran higher in long-lived than in aged donors.

Together with a sample-barcoded 5' primer, a J-beta primer mix was included in a second PCR lasting roughly 7 to 11 cycles. MiXCR, applied by TCRdb to the 5' RACE reads, yields one record per CDR3 protein. The data hold roughly 830,000 distinct CDR3 sequences, with approximately 67% observed a single time. The chain employs TRBV7-2 and TRBJ1-2, with TRBD1 matching 8 bases. The sequence was obtained from a man between 25 and 39 years old in good health. Sequencing was done on a sample of blood. Here the CDR3 reads CASSQTGVWGYTF. The CDR3 DNA is TGTGCCAGCAGCCAGACAGGGGTATGGGGCTACACCTTC.